This T cell receptor (beta chain) was sequenced during a study of blood T cell repertoires in COVID-19. Across the whole study: The United States, Italy and Spain were the sources of the acute and convalescent COVID-19 samples.

Sequenced by immunoSEQ multiplex PCR; TCRdb stores in-frame clones only, minus some. The table has about 39,000 clones, 84% seen once. This clone was recorded a few times. The sample holds other DNA sequences that translate to the same CDR3. This TCR derives from a man aged 45-65 years with active or convalescent COVID-19. Input material: peripheral blood.

CDR3 nucleotides: TGTGCCAGCAGCCCTCGACAGGGACAAGAGACCCAGTACTTC. Its translation: CASSPRQGQETQYF. This chain uses TRBV14 with TRBJ2-5; 7 bases are shared with TRBD1. This CDR3 is built from 14 residues. From germline, CDR1 is SGHDN and CDR2 FVKESK. The J segment lost 2 bases and the V segment lost 4 bases, leaving 4 bases of the junction unmatched.